Here is one T cell receptor beta chain with its context. The antigen is unknown. The sample comes from a study of T cells in Graves' hyperthyroidism and ophthalmopathy. The germline gives CDR1 MNHNY, CDR2 SVGAGI (reference sequence). This CDR3 region has 14 residues. Trimming pared 4 bases from V and 7 bases from J, leaving 17 bases between. Study-level points and caveats: Blood held most thyroid clonotypes expanded above 0.001 frequency.

Template material for amplifying TCR beta CDR3 regions consisted of RNA transcripts. A set of HTBI primers served as the primers for a first-round RT-PCR of the TCR CDR3. Each CDR3 protein gets one entry after TCRdb re-called the multiplex PCR reads with MiXCR. The sample has about 660,000 distinct CDR3 sequences; roughly 45% are singletons. The chain recombines TRBV6-6 with TRBJ2-7; D gene ambiguous. The sample comprised peripheral blood or thyroid tissue (not recorded which). This clonotype was sampled from an adult man with Graves' disease, either hyperthyroidism or ophthalmopathy (not recorded which). The CDR3 loop reads CASSSSGSSGEQYF. CDR3 bases: TGTGCCAGCAGTTCCTCCGGCAGCTCTGGGGAGCAGTACTTC.